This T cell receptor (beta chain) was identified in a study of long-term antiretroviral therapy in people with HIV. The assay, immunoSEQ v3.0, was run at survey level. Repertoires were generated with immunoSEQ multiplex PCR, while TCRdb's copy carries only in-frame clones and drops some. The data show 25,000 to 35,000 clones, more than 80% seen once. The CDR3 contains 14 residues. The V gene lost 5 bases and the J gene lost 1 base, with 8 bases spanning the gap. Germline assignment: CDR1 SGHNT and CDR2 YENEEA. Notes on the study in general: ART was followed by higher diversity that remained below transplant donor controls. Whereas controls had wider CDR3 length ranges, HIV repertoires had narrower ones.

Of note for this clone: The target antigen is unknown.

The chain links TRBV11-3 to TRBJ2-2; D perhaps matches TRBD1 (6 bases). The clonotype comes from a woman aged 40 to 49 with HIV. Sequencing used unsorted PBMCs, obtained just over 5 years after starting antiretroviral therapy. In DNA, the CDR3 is TGTGCCAGCAGCCCGGGACAGAACACCGGGGAGCTGTTTTTT. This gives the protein CASSPGQNTGELFF.